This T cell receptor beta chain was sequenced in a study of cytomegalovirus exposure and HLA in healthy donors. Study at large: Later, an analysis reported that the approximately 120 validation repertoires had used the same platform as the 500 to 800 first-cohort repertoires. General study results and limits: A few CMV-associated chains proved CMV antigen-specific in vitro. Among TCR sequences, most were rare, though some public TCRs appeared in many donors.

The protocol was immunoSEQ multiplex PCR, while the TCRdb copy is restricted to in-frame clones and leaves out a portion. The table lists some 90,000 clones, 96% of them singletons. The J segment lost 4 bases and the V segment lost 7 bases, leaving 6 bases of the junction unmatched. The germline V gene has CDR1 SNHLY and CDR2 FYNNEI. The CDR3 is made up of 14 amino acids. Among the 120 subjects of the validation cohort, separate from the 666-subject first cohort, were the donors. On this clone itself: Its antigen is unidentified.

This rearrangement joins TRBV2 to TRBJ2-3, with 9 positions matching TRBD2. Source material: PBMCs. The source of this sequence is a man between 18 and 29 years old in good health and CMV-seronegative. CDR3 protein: CASIYAGGADTQYF. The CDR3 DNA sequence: TGTGCCAGCATATACGCGGGAGGGGCAGATACGCAGTATTTT.